This TCR beta chain originates from a study of blood T cell repertoires in COVID-19 (dated by TCRdb to 2018 to 2020). Regarding the study in general: The collaborator samples originated in the United States, Italy and Spain and spanned the acute and convalescent phases of COVID-19. The prospective study material was composed of cDNA or gDNA derived from T cells, B-cell-depleted T cells, or PBMCs. Subjects who had been exposed to COVID-19, were actively infected with it, or had recovered from it provided the deeply sampled blood TCRbeta repertoires that made up the dataset. A freely available public database, intended as a resource for researchers studying the immune response to SARS-CoV-2, is where the repertoires were released. The samples were drawn from the first 160 participants of the ongoing ImmuneRACE study and from over a thousand subjects provided by 6 global collaborators. Nearly every sample came with metadata listing a de-identified subject ID, COVID-19 status, age in years and sex. Where HLA class I and class II types were available, the types were taken from metadata supplied by the sample provider, not from assay-based typing. Findings and caveats that apply to the study as a whole: How much clinical and demographic metadata was included differed by source and by participant, and the metadata was provided uncurated.

TCRbeta CDR3 regions were amplified from genomic DNA using the immunoSEQ Assay, a bias-controlled multiplex PCR. The source study handled its data this way. Nucleated cell counts per sample were estimated from amplification of reference gene primers within the assay. To quantify the absolute abundance of each unique TCRbeta CDR3 rearrangement, sequence reads were collapsed and filtered. For each sample, productive Simpson clonality was calculated as the square root of Simpson's diversity index over productive rearrangements. Sourced from immuneACCESS, this table was stored by TCRdb with only in-frame sequences that have V and J called. A share of the clones is absent; for the studies checked, an unresolved V gene accounts for under half, and the remainder has no known explanation. Clonal size and the V and J genes are those of that table, whereas D and trimming came from the DNA. Present in this sample are about 66,000 clones, around 92% of which were seen just once. In total, the top ten clones hold over 1.2% of the sample.

With respect to this clone: Its antigen is still unknown. Base qualities are missing; no much larger clone stands one base away.

Each collaborating institution followed its own protocols to collect whole blood in K2EDTA tubes. For TCRbeta analysis, collaborators shipped samples in one of three forms: frozen whole blood, isolated PBMCs, or DNA extracted from either of those sample types. From the germline V gene, CDR1 is SNHLY and CDR2 is FYNNEI. The CDR3 holds 14 amino acids from the cysteine to the phenylalanine. Kept here is only the CDR3 DNA, which spans 42 bases and is read in frame from base 1. V gives up 7 bases and J gives up 4 bases, and the segment between their germline ends measures 13 bases. Material for sequencing was peripheral blood. This clonotype was obtained from a man in his sixties with acute or convalescent COVID-19. The V and J genes are TRBV2 and TRBJ2-2, with TRBD1 perhaps the D gene, on 6 matching bases. The nucleotides read TGTGCCAGCATTCGGACAGTCTCCACCGGGGAGCTGTTTTTT. Its product reads: CASIRTVSTGELFF. With all but the CDR3 taken from the reference TRBV2 and TRBJ2-2 genes, the full variable domain is: EPEVTQTPSHQVTQMGQEVILRCVPISNHLYFYWYRQILGQKVEFLVSFYNNEISEKSEIFDDQFSVERPDGSNFTLKIRSTKLEDSAMYFCASIRTVSTGELFFGEGSRLTVL.